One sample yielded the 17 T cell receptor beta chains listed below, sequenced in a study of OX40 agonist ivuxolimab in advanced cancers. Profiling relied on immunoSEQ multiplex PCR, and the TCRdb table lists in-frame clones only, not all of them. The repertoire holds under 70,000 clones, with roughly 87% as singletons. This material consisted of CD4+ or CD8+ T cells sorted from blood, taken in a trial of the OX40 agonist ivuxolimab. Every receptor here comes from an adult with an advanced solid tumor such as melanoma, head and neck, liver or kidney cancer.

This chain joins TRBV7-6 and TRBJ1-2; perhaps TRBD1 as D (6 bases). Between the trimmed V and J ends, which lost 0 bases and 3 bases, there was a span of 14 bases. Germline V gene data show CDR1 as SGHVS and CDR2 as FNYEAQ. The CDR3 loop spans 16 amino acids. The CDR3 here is CASSLAGGAEYYGYTF. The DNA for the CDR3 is TGTGCCAGCAGCTTAGCCGGGGGGGCAGAGTACTATGGCTACACCTTC.

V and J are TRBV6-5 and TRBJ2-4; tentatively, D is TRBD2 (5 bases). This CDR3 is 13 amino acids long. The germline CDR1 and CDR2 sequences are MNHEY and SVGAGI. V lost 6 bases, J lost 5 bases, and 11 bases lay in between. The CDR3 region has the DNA TGTGCCAGCAGCCGGCCCGGGGAAAACATTCAGTACTTC. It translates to CASSRPGENIQYF.

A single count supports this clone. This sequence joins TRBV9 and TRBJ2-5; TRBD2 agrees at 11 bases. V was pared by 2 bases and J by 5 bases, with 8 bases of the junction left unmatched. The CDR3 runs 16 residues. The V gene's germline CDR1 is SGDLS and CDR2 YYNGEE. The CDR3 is CASSVTSGTKLETQYF. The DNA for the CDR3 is TGTGCCAGCAGCGTGACTAGCGGGACGAAGTTGGAGACCCAGTACTTC.

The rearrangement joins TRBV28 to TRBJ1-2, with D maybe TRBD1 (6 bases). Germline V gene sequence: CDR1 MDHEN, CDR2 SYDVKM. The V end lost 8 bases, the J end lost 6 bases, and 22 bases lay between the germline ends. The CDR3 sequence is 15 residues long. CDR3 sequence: CASHDPRRGAHGYTF. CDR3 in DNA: TGTGCCAGCCACGATCCTCGACGGGGGGCACATGGCTACACCTTC.

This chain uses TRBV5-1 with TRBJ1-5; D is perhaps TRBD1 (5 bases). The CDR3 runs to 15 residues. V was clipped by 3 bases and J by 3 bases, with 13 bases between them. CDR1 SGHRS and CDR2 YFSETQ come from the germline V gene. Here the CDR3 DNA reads TGCGCCAGCAGCTGGGGCCCCGAAGACAATCAGCCCCAGCATTTT. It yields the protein CASSWGPEDNQPQHF.

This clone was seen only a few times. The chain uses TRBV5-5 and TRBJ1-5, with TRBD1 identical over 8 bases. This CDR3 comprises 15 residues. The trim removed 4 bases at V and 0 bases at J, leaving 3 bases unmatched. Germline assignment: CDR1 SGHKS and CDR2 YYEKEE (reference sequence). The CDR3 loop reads CASSGQGYSNQPQHF. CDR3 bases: TGTGCCAGCAGCGGACAGGGTTATAGCAATCAGCCCCAGCATTTT.

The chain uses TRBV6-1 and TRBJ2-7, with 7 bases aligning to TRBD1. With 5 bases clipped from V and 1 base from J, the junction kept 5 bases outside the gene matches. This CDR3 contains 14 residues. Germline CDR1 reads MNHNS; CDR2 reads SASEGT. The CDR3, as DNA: TGTGCCAGCAGTACCCGGGACAGTTCCTACGAGCAGTACTTC. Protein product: CASSTRDSSYEQYF.

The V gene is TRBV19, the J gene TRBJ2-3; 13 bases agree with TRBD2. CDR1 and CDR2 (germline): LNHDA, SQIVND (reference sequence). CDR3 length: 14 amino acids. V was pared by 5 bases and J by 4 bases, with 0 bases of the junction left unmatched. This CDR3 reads CASSGLAGADTQYF. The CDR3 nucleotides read TGTGCCAGTAGTGGACTAGCGGGAGCAGATACGCAGTATTTT.

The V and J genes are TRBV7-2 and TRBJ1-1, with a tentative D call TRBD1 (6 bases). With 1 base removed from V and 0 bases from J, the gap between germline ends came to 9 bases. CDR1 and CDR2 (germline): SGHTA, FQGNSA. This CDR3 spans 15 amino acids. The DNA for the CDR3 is TGTGCCAGCAGCTTAGTTGGGGACATGAACACTGAAGCTTTCTTT. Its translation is CASSLVGDMNTEAFF.

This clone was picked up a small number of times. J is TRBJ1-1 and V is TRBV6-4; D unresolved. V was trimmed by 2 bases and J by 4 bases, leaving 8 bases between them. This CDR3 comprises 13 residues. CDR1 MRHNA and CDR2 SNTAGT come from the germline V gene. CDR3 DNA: TGTGCCAGCAGTGACGAGGGATTCACTGAAGCTTTCTTT. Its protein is CASSDEGFTEAFF.

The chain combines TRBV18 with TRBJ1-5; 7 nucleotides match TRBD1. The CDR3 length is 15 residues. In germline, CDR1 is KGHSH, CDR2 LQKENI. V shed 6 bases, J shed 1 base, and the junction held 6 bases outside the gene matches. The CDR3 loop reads CASSPGQISNQPQHF. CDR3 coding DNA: TGTGCCAGCTCCCCGGGACAGATAAGCAATCAGCCCCAGCATTTT.

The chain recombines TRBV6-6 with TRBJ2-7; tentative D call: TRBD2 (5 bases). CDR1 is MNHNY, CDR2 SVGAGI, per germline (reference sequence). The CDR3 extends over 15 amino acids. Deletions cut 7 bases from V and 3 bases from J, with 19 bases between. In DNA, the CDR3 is TGTGCCAGCACCACCCCGGACTCTGGGGTCTACGAGCAGTACTTC. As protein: CASTTPDSGVYEQYF.

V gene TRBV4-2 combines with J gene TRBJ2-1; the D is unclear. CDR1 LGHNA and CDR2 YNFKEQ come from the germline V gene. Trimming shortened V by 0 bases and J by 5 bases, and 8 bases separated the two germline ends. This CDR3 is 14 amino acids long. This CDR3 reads CASSQEKLNNEQFF. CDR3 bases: TGTGCCAGCAGCCAAGAGAAACTTAACAATGAGCAGTTCTTC.

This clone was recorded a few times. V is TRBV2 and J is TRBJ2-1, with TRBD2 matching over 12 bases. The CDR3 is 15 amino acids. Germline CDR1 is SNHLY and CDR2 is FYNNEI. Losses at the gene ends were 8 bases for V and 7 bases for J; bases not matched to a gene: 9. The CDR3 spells CASGLLAGGRNEQFF. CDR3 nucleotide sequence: TGTGCCAGCGGTCTTCTAGCGGGAGGGAGGAATGAGCAGTTCTTC.

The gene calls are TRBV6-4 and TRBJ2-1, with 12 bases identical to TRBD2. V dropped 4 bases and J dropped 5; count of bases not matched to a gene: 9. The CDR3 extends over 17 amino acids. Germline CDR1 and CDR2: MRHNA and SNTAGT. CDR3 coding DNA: TGTGCCAGCAGTGTCACTAGCGGGGGGTTAATTCACAATGAGCAGTTCTTC. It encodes CASSVTSGGLIHNEQFF.

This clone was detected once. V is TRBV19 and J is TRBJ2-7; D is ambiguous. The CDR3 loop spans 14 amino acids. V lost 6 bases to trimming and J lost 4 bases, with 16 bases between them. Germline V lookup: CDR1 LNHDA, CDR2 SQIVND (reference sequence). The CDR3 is CASSTRSLAYEQYF. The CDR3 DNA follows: TGTGCCAGTAGCACCAGAAGCCTCGCATACGAGCAGTACTTC.

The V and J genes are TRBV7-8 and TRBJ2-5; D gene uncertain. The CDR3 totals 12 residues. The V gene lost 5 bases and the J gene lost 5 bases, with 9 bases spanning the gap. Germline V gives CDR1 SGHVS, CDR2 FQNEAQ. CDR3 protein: CASSLGPETQYF. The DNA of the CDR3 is TGTGCCAGCAGCCTTGGACCCGAGACCCAGTACTTC.